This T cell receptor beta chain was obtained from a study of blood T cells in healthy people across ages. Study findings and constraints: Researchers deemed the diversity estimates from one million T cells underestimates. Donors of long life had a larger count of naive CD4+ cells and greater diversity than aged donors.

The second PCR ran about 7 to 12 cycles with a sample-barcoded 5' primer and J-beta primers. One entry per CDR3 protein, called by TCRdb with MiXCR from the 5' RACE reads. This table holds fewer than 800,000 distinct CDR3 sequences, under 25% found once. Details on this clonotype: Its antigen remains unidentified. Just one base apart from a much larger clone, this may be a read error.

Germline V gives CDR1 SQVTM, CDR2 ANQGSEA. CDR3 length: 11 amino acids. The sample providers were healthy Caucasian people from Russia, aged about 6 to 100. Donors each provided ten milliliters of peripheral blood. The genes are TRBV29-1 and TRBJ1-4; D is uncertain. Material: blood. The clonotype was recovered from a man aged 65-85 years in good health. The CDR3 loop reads CSVIQDNKLSF. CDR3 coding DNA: TGCAGCGTAATACAAGATAACAAACTGTCTTTT.